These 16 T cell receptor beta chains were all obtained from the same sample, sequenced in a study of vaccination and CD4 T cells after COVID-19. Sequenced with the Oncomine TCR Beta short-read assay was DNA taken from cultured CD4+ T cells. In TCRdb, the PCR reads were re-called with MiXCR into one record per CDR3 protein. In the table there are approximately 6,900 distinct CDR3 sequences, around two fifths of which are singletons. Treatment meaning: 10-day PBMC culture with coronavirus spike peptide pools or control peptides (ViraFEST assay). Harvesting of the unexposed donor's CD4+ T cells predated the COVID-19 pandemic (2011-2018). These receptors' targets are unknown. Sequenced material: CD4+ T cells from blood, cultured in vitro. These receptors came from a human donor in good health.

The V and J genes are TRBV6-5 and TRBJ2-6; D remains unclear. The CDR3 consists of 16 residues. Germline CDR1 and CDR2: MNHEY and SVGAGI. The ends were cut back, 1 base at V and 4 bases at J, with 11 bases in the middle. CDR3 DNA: TGTGCCAGCAGTTACTATTTTGGAGCCGGGGCCAACGTCCTGACTTTC. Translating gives CASSYYFGAGANVLTF.

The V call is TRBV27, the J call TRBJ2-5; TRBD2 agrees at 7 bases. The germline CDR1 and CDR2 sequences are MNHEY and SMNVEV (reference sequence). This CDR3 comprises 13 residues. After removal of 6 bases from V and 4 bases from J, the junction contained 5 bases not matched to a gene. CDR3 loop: CASSPGTTETQYF. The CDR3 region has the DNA TGTGCCAGCAGCCCGGGGACTACAGAGACCCAGTACTTC.

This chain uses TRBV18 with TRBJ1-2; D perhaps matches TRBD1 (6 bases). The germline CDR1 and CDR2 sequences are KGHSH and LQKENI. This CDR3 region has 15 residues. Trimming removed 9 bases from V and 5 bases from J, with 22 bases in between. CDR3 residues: CASSGYRDPTYGYTF. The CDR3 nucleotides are TGTGCCAGTTCAGGGTACAGGGACCCCACTTATGGCTACACCTTC.

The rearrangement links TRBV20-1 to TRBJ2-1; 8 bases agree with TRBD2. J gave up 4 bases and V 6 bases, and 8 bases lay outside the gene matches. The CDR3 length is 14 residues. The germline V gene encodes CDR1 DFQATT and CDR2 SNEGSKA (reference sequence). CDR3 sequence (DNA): TGCAGTGCGACCCGGACTAGCCCGTACAATGAGCAGTTCTTC. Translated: CSATRTSPYNEQFF.

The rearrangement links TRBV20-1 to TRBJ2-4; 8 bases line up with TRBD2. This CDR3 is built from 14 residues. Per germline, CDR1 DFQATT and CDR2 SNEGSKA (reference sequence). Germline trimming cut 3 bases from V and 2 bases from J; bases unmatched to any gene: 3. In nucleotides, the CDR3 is TGCAGTGCTAGCGGGGGGGAGACCAAAAACATTCAGTACTTC. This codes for CSASGGETKNIQYF.

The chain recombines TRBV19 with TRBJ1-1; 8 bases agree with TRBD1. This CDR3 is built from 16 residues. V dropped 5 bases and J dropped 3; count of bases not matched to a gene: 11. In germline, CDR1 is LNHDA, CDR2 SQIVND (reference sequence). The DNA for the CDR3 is TGTGCCAGTAGTGAAGGACAGGGCCGGGTGTACACTGAAGCTTTCTTT. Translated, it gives CASSEGQGRVYTEAFF.

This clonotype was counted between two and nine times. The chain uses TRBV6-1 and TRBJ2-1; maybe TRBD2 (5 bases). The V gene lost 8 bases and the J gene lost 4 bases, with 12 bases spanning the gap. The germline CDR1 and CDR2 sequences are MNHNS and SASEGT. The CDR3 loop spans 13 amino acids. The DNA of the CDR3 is TGTGCCAGCCGATTGGGAGAATACAATGAGCAGTTCTTC. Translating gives CASRLGEYNEQFF.

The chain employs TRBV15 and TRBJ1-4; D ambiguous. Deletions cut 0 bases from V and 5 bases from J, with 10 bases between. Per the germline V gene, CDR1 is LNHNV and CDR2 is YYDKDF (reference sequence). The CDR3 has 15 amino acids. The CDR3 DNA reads TGTGCCACCAGCAGAGAGGCGGGCGGAAATGAAAAACTGTTTTTT. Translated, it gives CATSREAGGNEKLFF.

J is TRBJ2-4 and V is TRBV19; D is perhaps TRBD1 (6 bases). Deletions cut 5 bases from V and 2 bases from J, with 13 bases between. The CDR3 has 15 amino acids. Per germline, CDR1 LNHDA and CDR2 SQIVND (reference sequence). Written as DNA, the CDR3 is TGTGCCAGTAGTCCTTTGACAGGATCCAAAAACATTCAGTACTTC. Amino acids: CASSPLTGSKNIQYF.

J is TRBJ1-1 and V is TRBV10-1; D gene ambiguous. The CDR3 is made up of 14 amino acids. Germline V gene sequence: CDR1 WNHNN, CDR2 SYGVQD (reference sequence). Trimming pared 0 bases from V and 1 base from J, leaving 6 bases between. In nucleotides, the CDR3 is TGCGCCAGCAGTGAGTCGGAACAGAACACTGAAGCTTTCTTT. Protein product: CASSESEQNTEAFF.

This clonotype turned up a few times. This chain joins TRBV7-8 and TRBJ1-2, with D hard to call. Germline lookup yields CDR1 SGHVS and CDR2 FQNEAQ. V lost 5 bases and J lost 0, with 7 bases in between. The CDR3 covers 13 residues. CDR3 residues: CASSRTANYGYTF. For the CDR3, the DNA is TGTGCCAGCAGCCGCACAGCTAACTATGGCTACACCTTC.

CDR3 region: CASREGSPLSGNTIYF. CDR3 sequence (DNA): TGTGCCAGCAGGGAGGGATCCCCTCTCTCTGGAAACACCATATATTTT. The V and J genes are TRBV6-1 and TRBJ1-3, with D unresolved. V was shortened by 6 bases and J by 0 bases, with 15 bases between the two germline ends. The germline V gene has CDR1 MNHNS and CDR2 SASEGT. The CDR3 covers 16 residues.

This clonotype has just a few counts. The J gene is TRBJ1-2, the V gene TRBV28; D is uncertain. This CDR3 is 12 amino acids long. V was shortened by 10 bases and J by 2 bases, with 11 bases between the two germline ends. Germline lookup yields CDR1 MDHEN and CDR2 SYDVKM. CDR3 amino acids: CATSGPNYGYTF. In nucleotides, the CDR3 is TGTGCCACTTCCGGTCCAAACTATGGCTACACCTTC.

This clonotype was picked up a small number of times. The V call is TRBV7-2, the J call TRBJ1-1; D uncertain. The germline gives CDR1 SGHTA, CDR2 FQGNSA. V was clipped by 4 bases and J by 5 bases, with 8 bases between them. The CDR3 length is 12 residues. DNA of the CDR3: TGTGCCAGCAGCTCCCGAGGAACTGAAGCTTTCTTT. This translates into CASSSRGTEAFF.

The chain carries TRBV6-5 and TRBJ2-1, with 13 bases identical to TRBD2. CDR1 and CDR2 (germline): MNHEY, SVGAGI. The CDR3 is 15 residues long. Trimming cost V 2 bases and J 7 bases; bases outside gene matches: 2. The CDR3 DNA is TGTGCCAGCAGTTACACGGGACTAGCGGGGAATGAGCAGTTCTTC. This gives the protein CASSYTGLAGNEQFF.

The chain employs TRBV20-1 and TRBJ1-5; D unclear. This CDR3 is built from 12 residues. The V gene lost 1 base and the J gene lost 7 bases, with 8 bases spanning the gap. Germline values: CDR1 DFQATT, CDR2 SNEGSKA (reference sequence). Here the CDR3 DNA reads TGCAGTGCTAGAGGGGCCAGCCAGCCCCAGCATTTT. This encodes CSARGASQPQHF.